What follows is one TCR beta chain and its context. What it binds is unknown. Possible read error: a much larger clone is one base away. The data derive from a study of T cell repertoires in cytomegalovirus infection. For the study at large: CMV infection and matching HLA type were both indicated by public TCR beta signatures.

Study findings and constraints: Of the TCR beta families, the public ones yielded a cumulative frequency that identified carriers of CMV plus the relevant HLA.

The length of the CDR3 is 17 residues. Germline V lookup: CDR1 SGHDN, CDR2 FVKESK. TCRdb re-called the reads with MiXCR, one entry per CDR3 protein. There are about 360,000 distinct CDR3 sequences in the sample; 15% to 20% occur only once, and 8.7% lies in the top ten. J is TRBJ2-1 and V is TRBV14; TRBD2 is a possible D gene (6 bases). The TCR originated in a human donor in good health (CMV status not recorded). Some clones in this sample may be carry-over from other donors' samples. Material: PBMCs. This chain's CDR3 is CASSRLNSPGVYHEQFF. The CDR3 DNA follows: TGTGCCAGCAGCCGACTCAATTCCCCGGGAGTCTACCATGAGCAGTTCTTC.